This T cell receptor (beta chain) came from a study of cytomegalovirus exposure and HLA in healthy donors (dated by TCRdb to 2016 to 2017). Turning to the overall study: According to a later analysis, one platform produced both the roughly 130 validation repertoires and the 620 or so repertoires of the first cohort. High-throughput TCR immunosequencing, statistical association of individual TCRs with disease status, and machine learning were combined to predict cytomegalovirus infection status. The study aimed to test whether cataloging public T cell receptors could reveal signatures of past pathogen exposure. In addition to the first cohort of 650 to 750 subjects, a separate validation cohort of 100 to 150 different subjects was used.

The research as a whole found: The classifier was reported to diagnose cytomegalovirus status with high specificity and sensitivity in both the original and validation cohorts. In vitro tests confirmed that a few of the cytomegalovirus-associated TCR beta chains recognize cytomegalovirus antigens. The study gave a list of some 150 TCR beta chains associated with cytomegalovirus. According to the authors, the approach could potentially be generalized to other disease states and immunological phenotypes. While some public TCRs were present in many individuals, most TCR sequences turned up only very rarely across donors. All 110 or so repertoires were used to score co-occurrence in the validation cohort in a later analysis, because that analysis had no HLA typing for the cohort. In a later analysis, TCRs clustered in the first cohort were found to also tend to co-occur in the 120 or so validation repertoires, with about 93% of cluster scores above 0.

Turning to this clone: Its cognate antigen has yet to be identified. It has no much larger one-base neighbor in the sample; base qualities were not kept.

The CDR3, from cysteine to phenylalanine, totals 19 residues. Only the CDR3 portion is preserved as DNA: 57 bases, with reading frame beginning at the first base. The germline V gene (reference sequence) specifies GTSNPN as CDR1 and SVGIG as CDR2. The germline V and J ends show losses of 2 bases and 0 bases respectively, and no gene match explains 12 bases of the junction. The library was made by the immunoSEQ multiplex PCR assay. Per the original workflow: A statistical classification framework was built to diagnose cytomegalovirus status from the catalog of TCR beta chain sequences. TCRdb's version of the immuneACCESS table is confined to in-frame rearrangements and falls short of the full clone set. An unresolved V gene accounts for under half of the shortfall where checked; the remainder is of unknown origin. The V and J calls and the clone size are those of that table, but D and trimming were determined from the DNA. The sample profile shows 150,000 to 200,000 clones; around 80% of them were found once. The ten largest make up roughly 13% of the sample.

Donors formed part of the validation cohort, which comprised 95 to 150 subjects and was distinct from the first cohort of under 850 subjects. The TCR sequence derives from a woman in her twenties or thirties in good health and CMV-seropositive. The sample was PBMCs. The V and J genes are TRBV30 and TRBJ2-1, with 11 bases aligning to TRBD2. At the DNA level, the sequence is TGTGCCTGGAGTCCCCCTAGAGGGACTAGCGGTAGCTCCTACAATGAGCAGTTCTTC. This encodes CAWSPPRGTSGSSYNEQFF.